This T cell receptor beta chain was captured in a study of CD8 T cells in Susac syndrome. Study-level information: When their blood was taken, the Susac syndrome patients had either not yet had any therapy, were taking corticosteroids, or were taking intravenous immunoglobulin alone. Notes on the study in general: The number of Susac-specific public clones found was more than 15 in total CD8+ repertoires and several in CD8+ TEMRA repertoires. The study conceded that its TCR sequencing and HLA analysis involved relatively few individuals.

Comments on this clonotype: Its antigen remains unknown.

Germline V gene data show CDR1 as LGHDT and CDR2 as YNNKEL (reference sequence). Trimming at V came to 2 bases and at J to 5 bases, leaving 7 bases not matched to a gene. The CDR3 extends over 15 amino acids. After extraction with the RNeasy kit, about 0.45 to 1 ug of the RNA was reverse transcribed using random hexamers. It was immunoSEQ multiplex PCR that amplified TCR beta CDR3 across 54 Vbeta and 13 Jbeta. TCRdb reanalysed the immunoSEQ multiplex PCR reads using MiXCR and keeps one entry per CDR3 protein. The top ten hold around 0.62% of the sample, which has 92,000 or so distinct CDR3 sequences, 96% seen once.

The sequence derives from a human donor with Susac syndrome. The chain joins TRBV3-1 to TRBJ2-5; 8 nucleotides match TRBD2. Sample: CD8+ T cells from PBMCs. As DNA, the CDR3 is TGTGCCAGCAGCCAACCGGGGGGGGACTGGGAGACCCAGTACTTC. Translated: CASSQPGGDWETQYF.